This T cell receptor (beta chain) derives from a study of Graves' ophthalmopathy and Graves' hyperthyroidism. The study amplified TCR beta CDR3 regions using RNA transcripts. The first round was an RT-PCR with HTBI primers, and the second round was a multiplex PCR. TCRdb re-called the multiplex PCR reads with MiXCR, one entry per CDR3 protein. Of about 150,000 distinct CDR3 sequences in the sample, over 35% are singletons; the top ten hold around 5.8%. The germline V and J ends were trimmed by 5 bases and 2 bases, with 10 bases remaining between them. The length of the CDR3 is 13 residues. Per germline, CDR1 SGHVS and CDR2 FNYEAQ.

The J gene is TRBJ2-7, the V gene TRBV7-6; no firm D call. Sequencing input: peripheral blood. This receptor was identified in a middle-aged woman with Graves' ophthalmopathy. CDR3 DNA: TGTGCCAGCAGCCCTGAGCTGACCTACGAGCAGTACTTC. Amino acid sequence: CASSPELTYEQYF.